The rows below give T cell receptor beta chains drawn from one sample of a study of cytomegalovirus exposure and HLA in healthy donors. Data came from immunoSEQ multiplex PCR; TCRdb stores just in-frame clones and leaves some out. The profile shows approximately 150,000 clones, 80% to 90% of them singletons. Sequenced input: PBMCs. The receptors here all came from a woman aged 18-29 years in good health and CMV-seropositive. CDR3s leave out the opening cysteine and the closing phenylalanine or tryptophan. The order of the fields is J gene, V gene, CDR3 protein.

J gene: TRBJ2-7; V gene: TRBV18; CDR3 protein: ASSPGVGQGSYEQY
J gene: TRBJ1-1; V gene: TRBV9; CDR3 protein: ASSPWTGVDVGTEAF
J gene: TRBJ2-1; V gene: TRBV18; CDR3 protein: ASSLGRGEQF
J gene: TRBJ2-7; V gene: TRBV6-5; CDR3 protein: ASIGRTSGTYEQY
J gene: TRBJ2-1; V gene: TRBV19; CDR3 protein: ASSIGGGTYNEQF
J gene: TRBJ2-7; V gene: TRBV28; CDR3 protein: ASSYGTLLYEQY
J gene: TRBJ1-2; V gene: TRBV6-5; CDR3 protein: ASSRPWDTVYGYT
J gene: TRBJ2-1; V gene: TRBV7-9; CDR3 protein: ASSSPRASSYNEQF
J gene: TRBJ2-5; V gene: TRBV30; CDR3 protein: AWIAAQETQY
J gene: TRBJ2-5; V gene: TRBV7-6; CDR3 protein: ASSRVGIGETQY
J gene: TRBJ2-1; V gene: TRBV7-2; CDR3 protein: ASSWTSYNEQF
J gene: TRBJ1-2; V gene: TRBV19; CDR3 protein: ASRAGGTYGYT
J gene: TRBJ2-7; V gene: TRBV13; CDR3 protein: ASSTLTGGYEQY
J gene: TRBJ1-1; V gene: TRBV7-2; CDR3 protein: ASSNRGYTEAF
J gene: TRBJ1-5; V gene: TRBV5-1; CDR3 protein: ASSLGTEGAQH
J gene: TRBJ2-3; V gene: TRBV9; CDR3 protein: ASSLTQGAPTDTQY
J gene: TRBJ2-5; V gene: TRBV9; CDR3 protein: ASSVAGGGETQY
J gene: TRBJ2-1; V gene: TRBV13; CDR3 protein: ASSPSGAGGTNEQF